The 25 T cell receptor beta chains below were found in one sample sequenced in a study of blood T cell repertoires in COVID-19. The protocol was immunoSEQ multiplex PCR, while the TCRdb copy is restricted to in-frame clones and leaves out a portion. The sample has about 190,000 clones; more than 75% are singletons. The sample taken for sequencing was peripheral blood. Receptors were obtained from a woman between 55 and 75 years old with COVID-19, enrolled during active disease.

This chain uses TRBV20-1 with TRBJ1-5; tentatively, D is TRBD1 (5 bases). CDR1 and CDR2 from the germline V gene are DFQATT and SNEGSKA (reference sequence). The ends were cut back, 4 bases at V and 3 bases at J, with 16 bases in the middle. The CDR3 has 15 residues. DNA for the CDR3: TGCAGTGCTAATGAACCGGGGGGGGACAATCAGCCCCAGCATTTT. Its translation: CSANEPGGDNQPQHF.

The chain uses TRBV7-2 and TRBJ2-5, with D perhaps matching TRBD2 (5 bases). The V and J ends lost 5 bases and 2 bases respectively, with 18 bases between them. Germline V gene data show CDR1 as SGHTA and CDR2 as FQGNSA. The CDR3 has 16 residues. CDR3 sequence reads: CASSPLPSRGQETQYF. CDR3 coding DNA: TGTGCCAGCAGCCCCCTACCCTCTAGAGGGCAAGAGACCCAGTACTTC.

V gene TRBV5-8 combines with J gene TRBJ1-6; 7 bases agree with TRBD1. Trimming at V came to 4 bases and at J to 4 bases, leaving 5 bases not matched to a gene. Germline lookup yields CDR1 SGHTS and CDR2 YDEGEE. The CDR3 is 15 amino acids. The CDR3 DNA sequence: TGTGCCAGCAGCCCCGCCAGGGGGTATAATTCACCCCTCCACTTT. It encodes CASSPARGYNSPLHF.

Worth noting for this clone: One end of the junction is discordant with germline, which a read error may explain. The chain combines TRBV27 with TRBJ2-1; 9 bases line up with TRBD2. Germline assignment: CDR1 MNHEY and CDR2 SMNVEV (reference sequence). CDR3 size: 17 residues. The chain's CDR3 is CASSSILAGLSHNEQFF. CDR3 nucleotide sequence: TGTGCCAGCAGTTCGATTCTAGCGGGACTCTCCCACAATGAGCAGTTCTTC.

The rearrangement uses TRBV18 and TRBJ2-2, with a weak D call TRBD2 (5 bases). The CDR3 consists of 15 residues. The germline V gene encodes CDR1 KGHSH and CDR2 LQKENI. V was trimmed by 2 bases and J by 4 bases, leaving 11 bases between them. The CDR3 sequence is CASSPEGLGTGELFF. CDR3 nucleotide sequence: TGTGCCAGCTCACCAGAGGGTTTGGGCACCGGGGAGCTGTTTTTT.

This rearrangement joins TRBV27 to TRBJ2-4; the match to TRBD1 covers 7 bases. Trimming removed 1 base from V and 4 bases from J; junction bases left unmatched: 10. The germline CDR1 and CDR2 sequences are MNHEY and SMNVEV (reference sequence). The CDR3 contains 17 residues. CDR3 sequence (DNA): TGTGCCAGCAGTTTATATCCCCCGACAGGGAGAAAAAACATTCAGTACTTC. It encodes CASSLYPPTGRKNIQYF.

Concerning this clone itself: Sequence at one end of the junction differs from germline and may be a read error. The V call is TRBV19, the J call TRBJ2-7; D remains unclear. The CDR3 has 15 amino acids. Looked up from germline, CDR1 is LNHDA and CDR2 is SQIVND (reference sequence). The CDR3 loop reads CACSLDLGVSYEQYF. The CDR3 DNA reads TGTGCCTGTAGTTTAGATCTTGGAGTCTCCTACGAGCAGTACTTC.

The chain recombines TRBV11-1 with TRBJ2-5; TRBD1 might be the D (5 bases). The CDR3 is 13 amino acids. Germline CDR1 and CDR2: SGHAT and FQDESV (reference sequence). Trimming took 2 bases from V and 4 from J, leaving 8 bases between them. The CDR3 region has the DNA TGTGCCAGCAGCTTAAGACAGCGAGAGACCCAGTACTTC. This codes for CASSLRQRETQYF.

This clone was observed once. The rearrangement links TRBV3-1 (or the pseudogene TRBV3-2) to TRBJ2-5; maybe TRBD2 (6 bases). The CDR3 is made up of 13 amino acids. Germline CDR1 reads LGHDT; CDR2 reads YNNKEL (reference sequence). V was cut by 4 bases and J by 5 bases, with 11 bases left in between. CDR3 amino acids: CASSPLAGETQYF. DNA of the CDR3: TGTGCCAGCAGCCCACTAGCTGGGGAGACCCAGTACTTC.

The table lists this clone with a count of one. The J gene is TRBJ2-1, the V gene TRBV4-2, with D uncertain. The CDR3 is 12 residues long. Germline V gene sequence: CDR1 LGHNA, CDR2 YNFKEQ. Trimming pared 1 base from V and 6 bases from J, leaving 4 bases between. The CDR3 DNA reads TGTGCCAGCAGCCAAGTCAGCAATGAGCAGTTCTTC. This sequence encodes CASSQVSNEQFF.

This clone was recorded once. V gene TRBV9 combines with J gene TRBJ1-6; D unresolved. V was trimmed by 1 base and J by 10 bases, leaving 18 bases between them. The germline gives CDR1 SGDLS, CDR2 YYNGEE. The CDR3 runs to 16 residues. The CDR3 loop is CASSVTSHPYYSPLHF. The CDR3, as DNA: TGTGCCAGCAGCGTAACGAGCCATCCCTATTACTCACCCCTCCACTTT. Looking up the rest from reference TRBV9 and TRBJ1-6 gives the full variable domain: DSGVTQTPKHLITATGQRVTLRCSPRSGDLSVYWYQQSLDQGLQFLIQYYNGEERAKGNILERFSAQQFPDLHSELNLSSLELGDSALYFCASSVTSHPYYSPLHFGNGTRLTVT.

The chain joins TRBV19 to TRBJ2-5; D is possibly TRBD1 (6 bases). V lost 5 bases and J 0 bases, leaving 10 bases between the germline ends. The V gene's germline CDR1 is LNHDA and CDR2 SQIVND (reference sequence). The CDR3 has 14 residues. CDR3 sequence reads: CASSYRENQETQYF. The CDR3 DNA reads as TGTGCCAGTAGTTACAGGGAAAACCAAGAGACCCAGTACTTC.

The chain carries TRBV5-5 and TRBJ2-5, with TRBD1 matching over 7 bases. The CDR3 is 16 amino acids. Trimming at V came to 4 bases and at J to 1 base, leaving 10 bases not matched to a gene. CDR1 and CDR2 from the germline V gene are SGHKS and YYEKEE (reference sequence). In DNA form, the CDR3 reads TGTGCCAGCAGCCCTACTCCGGGACAGTCCCAAGAGACCCAGTACTTC. This gives the protein CASSPTPGQSQETQYF. The full variable domain, rest sourced from reference TRBV5-5 and TRBJ2-5, is DAGVTQSPTHLIKTRGQQVTLRCSPISGHKSVSWYQQVLGQGPQFIFQYYEKEERGRGNFPDRFSARQFPNYSSELNVNALLLGDSALYLCASSPTPGQSQETQYFGPGTRLLVL.

This rearrangement joins TRBV6-5 to TRBJ2-1, with D maybe TRBD1 (7 bases). Germline loops: CDR1 MNHEY, CDR2 SVGAGI. Trimming cost V 8 bases and J 4 bases, with 15 bases left between them. The CDR3 length is 14 residues. CDR3 sequence (DNA): TGTGCCAGCGTGAGGGCAGGGGGGTACAATGAGCAGTTCTTC. This sequence encodes CASVRAGGYNEQFF.

The chain recombines TRBV19 with TRBJ1-1, with D possibly being TRBD1 (5 bases). The ends were cut back, 10 bases at V and 5 bases at J, with 17 bases in the middle. Germline CDR1 and CDR2: LNHDA and SQIVND (reference sequence). The CDR3 is 13 amino acids. In DNA form, the CDR3 reads TGTGCCACCTCCGAGGCAGGGTGGACTGAAGCTTTCTTT. Amino acids: CATSEAGWTEAFF.

A remark on this clone: A junction end diverges from the germline sequence, so it may reflect a read error. V usage is TRBV20-1 and J usage is TRBJ1-2, with D possibly matching TRBD1 (5 bases). CDR1 is DFQATT and CDR2 is SNEGSKA in the germline V gene (reference sequence). The CDR3 has 11 amino acids. The CDR3 DNA reads as TGCAGTGCTAGAGATCGATCGGGGGAGGTCTTC. Amino acids: CSARDRSGEVF.

V and J are TRBV5-6 and TRBJ1-1, with 9 nucleotides matching TRBD1. V lost 2 bases, J lost 0 bases, and 2 bases stayed unmatched. CDR3 length equals 15 residues. Per the germline V gene, CDR1 is SGHDT and CDR2 is YYEEEE. The CDR3 DNA is TGTGCCAGCAGCTTCGGGACAGGGATGAACACTGAAGCTTTCTTT. It yields the protein CASSFGTGMNTEAFF.

The rearrangement links TRBV7-8 to TRBJ1-5, with TRBD1 identical over 9 bases. J was trimmed by 0 bases and V by 5 bases; bases with no gene match: 20. There are 21 residues in the CDR3. CDR1 SGHVS and CDR2 FQNEAQ come from the germline V gene. The DNA of the CDR3 is TGTGCCAGCAGCCCACTGTTGGGACAGGGATTCCCCCCTTATAGCAATCAGCCCCAGCATTTT. Translated, it gives CASSPLLGQGFPPYSNQPQHF.

The chain is built from TRBV7-6 and TRBJ1-5; tentative D call: TRBD1 (5 bases). The germline V gene encodes CDR1 SGHVS and CDR2 FNYEAQ. The V and J ends lost 1 base and 2 bases respectively, with 9 bases between them. The CDR3 is 15 amino acids. The CDR3 sequence is CASSLVAGRNQPQHF. DNA for the CDR3: TGTGCCAGCAGCTTAGTGGCAGGGCGCAATCAGCCCCAGCATTTT. The whole variable domain, filled in from reference TRBV7-6 and TRBJ1-5, reads GAGVSQSPRYKVTKRGQDVALRCDPISGHVSLYWYRQALGQGPEFLTYFNYEAQQDKSGLPNDRFSAERPEGSISTLTIQRTEQRDSAMYRCASSLVAGRNQPQHFGDGTRLSIL.

V usage is TRBV19 and J usage is TRBJ1-4; D may be TRBD1 (5 bases). The V gene lost 3 bases and the J gene lost 8 bases, with 10 bases spanning the gap. The CDR3 extends over 13 amino acids. Germline V gives CDR1 LNHDA, CDR2 SQIVND (reference sequence). The CDR3 spells CASSIPGQEKLFF. The CDR3 DNA reads TGTGCCAGTAGTATCCCCGGACAAGAAAAACTGTTTTTT.

The chain has TRBV19 and TRBJ2-1; maybe TRBD1 (6 bases). The germline CDR1 and CDR2 sequences are LNHDA and SQIVND (reference sequence). Trimming pared 4 bases from V and 2 bases from J, leaving 9 bases between. There are 14 residues in the CDR3. The CDR3 is CASSSRDTYNEQFF. In DNA, the CDR3 is TGTGCCAGTAGTAGCCGGGACACCTACAATGAGCAGTTCTTC.

This clone was observed a few times. The rearrangement links TRBV12-3 or TRBV12-4 to TRBJ1-2; 8 positions match TRBD1. CDR3 length: 13 amino acids. V trimming: 5 bases; J trimming: 3 bases; junction bases outside the gene matches: 2. The CDR3 loop is CASSGQGYYGYTF. The CDR3 DNA sequence: TGTGCCAGCAGTGGACAGGGTTACTATGGCTACACCTTC.

The rearrangement joins TRBV12-3 or TRBV12-4 to TRBJ1-1; tentative D call: TRBD1 (5 bases). CDR3 size: 12 residues. V dropped 3 bases and J dropped 4 bases, with 6 bases sitting between them. CDR3 DNA: TGTGCCAGCAGTTTTCAGGGCACTGAAGCTTTCTTT. This translates into CASSFQGTEAFF.

CDR3 in DNA: TGTGCCAGCAGCAAAGGAACAGGGGGTAGCAATCAGCCCCAGCATTTT. Encoded protein: CASSKGTGGSNQPQHF. The chain employs TRBV5-6 and TRBJ1-5; 8 nucleotides agree with TRBD1. Germline lookup yields CDR1 SGHDT and CDR2 YYEEEE. There are 16 residues in the CDR3. Trimming took 4 bases from V and 0 from J; bases not matched to a gene: 6.

The rearrangement links TRBV6-6 to TRBJ2-7; TRBD2 aligns across 15 bases. The germline gives CDR1 MNHNY, CDR2 SVGAGI (reference sequence). This CDR3 has 16 residues. With 2 bases clipped from V and 7 bases from J, the junction kept 6 bases outside the gene matches. CDR3 in DNA: TGTGCCAGCAGTTACAATGGGGGACTAGCGGGAGGAGAGCAGTACTTC. Protein sequence: CASSYNGGLAGGEQYF.